This T cell receptor (beta chain) was documented in a study of human T cells and chemical hapten exposure. Overall study: Diphenylcyclopropenone was administered weekly to the scalp of patients throughout the approximately 25-week study. Study-level results: Expanded TCR sets contained significantly more large CDR3 similarity clusters than controls.

Individual cDNA molecules (in the library) carried attached unique molecular identifiers. In TCRdb, the RACE reads were re-called with MiXCR into one record per CDR3 protein. The sample records about 68,000 distinct CDR3 sequences, roughly 9.8% being singletons. Details on this clonotype: Its antigen is as yet unknown.

The time point here: pre-sensitization, week 0. Treatment here: therapeutic diphenylcyclopropenone sensitization with weekly scalp DPC. Someone pulled total RNA out of unfractionated whole blood. This sequence originates from a woman in her fifties or sixties with alopecia areata. Some clones in this sample may be carry-over from other donors' samples. Sequenced here: whole blood, sampled in connection with sensitization to the hapten diphenylcyclopropenone (DPC).

CDR3 region: CASSLDRGFPQHF. The CDR3 DNA sequence: TGTGCCAGCAGTTTGGACCGGGGGTTTCCCCAGCATTTT. The genes are TRBV12-3 or TRBV12-4 and TRBJ1-5, with D maybe TRBD1 (5 bases). The CDR3 is made up of 13 amino acids. Between the trimmed V and J ends, which lost 3 bases and 10 bases, there was a span of 13 bases.